The text below deals with one T cell receptor beta chain. Its antigen remains unknown. Each donor was a Caucasian adult residing in Nashville, Tennessee. Samples underwent the assay at deep level. This table comes from immunoSEQ multiplex PCR, and its TCRdb copy is limited to in-frame clones, with some not included. The sample holds approximately 1,500,000 clones; roughly 96% are singletons and the top ten take about 1%. The data are from a study of shared clonotypes between healthy human individuals. Whole-study results and caveats: There were few donors, and this limited the genetic and exposure-history diversity represented. Rarefaction exposed incomplete sorted-subset sequencing despite large depth.

With 0 bases clipped from V and 7 bases from J, the junction kept 5 bases outside the gene matches. The CDR3 consists of 15 residues. Germline V gene lookup returns CDR1 SGHRS and CDR2 YFSETQ. The V and J genes are TRBV5-1 and TRBJ2-1, with 9 bases identical to TRBD1. The sequence came from a man in his thirties or forties in good health. The specimen was naive CD4+ T cells sorted from blood. Regarding subset: CD45RA+ positively selected. In DNA form, the CDR3 reads TGCGCCAGCAGCTTGGTTGTGGGACAGGGAAATGAGCAGTTCTTC. This codes for CASSLVVGQGNEQFF. Looking up the rest from reference TRBV5-1 and TRBJ2-1 gives the full variable domain: KAGVTQTPRYLIKTRGQQVTLSCSPISGHRSVSWYQQTPGQGLQFLFEYFSETQRNKGNFPGRFSGRQFSNSRSEMNVSTLELGDSALYLCASSLVVGQGNEQFFGPGTRLTVL.